This T cell receptor beta chain appears in the sequencing data of a study of OX40 agonist ivuxolimab in advanced cancers. Study results and caveats: Which antigen the expanded peripheral T cells recognized is unknown. At 0.1 to 3.0 mg/kg and by week 6, CD4+ and CD8+ T cells in the blood had expanded clonally.

The CDR3 contains 16 residues. J gave up 8 bases and V 1 base, and 9 bases lay outside the gene matches. Germline CDR1 and CDR2: MGHRA and YSYEKL. Blood specimens came from baseline, cycle 4 day 1, and cycle 7 day 1. Sequencing was performed with immunoSEQ multiplex PCR; in TCRdb, only in-frame clones are kept and a portion is missing. The sample contains more than 25,000 clones, approximately 86% of which appear only once. A remark on this clone: Its cognate antigen is unknown.

This TCR came from an adult with an advanced solid tumor such as melanoma, head and neck, liver or kidney cancer. The rearrangement joins TRBV4-1 to TRBJ2-2, with 8 positions matching TRBD2. The material sequenced was CD4+ or CD8+ T cells sorted from blood, taken in a trial of the OX40 agonist ivuxolimab. The CDR3 is CASSQGSGSGVGELFF. The CDR3 nucleotides read TGCGCCAGCAGCCAAGGCAGCGGGAGTGGTGTGGGGGAGCTGTTTTTT.